This record looks at one T cell receptor beta chain sequence and its context. The antigen remains undetermined. V lost 1 base to trimming and J lost 2 bases, with 9 bases between them. The CDR3 is 14 amino acids. Looked up from germline, CDR1 is MNHEY and CDR2 is SMNVEV (reference sequence). The sample is drawn from a study of blood T cells in healthy people across ages. As for the study in general: Per two T cells, template switching captured roughly one barcoded beta molecule.

Study findings and constraints: More naive CD4+ cells and higher diversity were found in long-lived than in aged donors.

With a J-beta primer mix and a sample-barcoded 5' primer, a second PCR ran about 7 to 11 cycles. TCRdb called the 5' RACE reads again in MiXCR, with one record for every CDR3 protein. The table shows over 1,200,000 distinct CDR3 sequences, with 45% to 70% occurring only once. The chain is built from TRBV27 and TRBJ2-7; D remains ambiguous. The TCR originated in a man aged 18-30 years in good health. The sample comprised blood. In DNA form, the CDR3 reads TGTGCCAGCAGTTTATTTGGCCCTACCTACGAGCAGTACTTC. Encoded protein: CASSLFGPTYEQYF.